This TCR beta chain stems from a study of blood T cells in healthy people across ages (dated by TCRdb to between 2015 and 2016). Concerning the study at large: In model experiments, roughly one uniquely barcoded TCR beta cDNA molecule per two T cells was captured by template switching. Using the same blood draw, the study looked at two additional independent replicas of 1 million unique cDNA reads for two donors, one aged 18 to 30 and the other aged 80 or older. The study measured age-related changes in TCR beta repertoire diversity using deep sequencing normalized with unique cDNA molecular identifiers. The donors were divided into four age groups: young (average around 15 years), middle-aged (about 39), aged (roughly 60) and long-lived (around 80). Study-wide findings and limitations: As age increased, observed TCR beta diversity per million T cells dropped in a roughly linear way, and a significant reduction was already evident by age roughly 40. Conclusive comparison of naive and antigen-experienced compartments was prevented by the profiling of bulk unsorted PBMCs. Compared with the aged group, more naive CD4+ T cells, fewer expanded clones and increased TCR diversity were shown by the long-lived group, suggesting age selection. The percentage of naive T cells measured by flow cytometry correlated strongly with observed TCR beta diversity. Estimates of total diversity from one million sequenced T cells were regarded as lower bounds and underestimates. Donor CMV infection status was unknown, potentially confounding age-related changes in expanded clonotypes.

Reading from cysteine to phenylalanine, the CDR3 counts 16 amino acids. Only CDR3 DNA is held: 48 bases, read in frame from base 1. CDR1 and CDR2 (SGHRS, YFSETQ) derive from the germline V gene. Relative to germline, V is 0 bases shorter and J is 3 bases shorter, with 14 bases between their ends. About this clonotype: No cognate antigen has been identified for it. No clone much larger than this one lies a single base away; base qualities are absent.

Libraries were prepared through 5' RACE. The data were produced on an Illumina HiSeq 2500. A second PCR of about 6 to 11 cycles was run with a J-beta primer mix and a sample-barcoded 5' primer. A unique molecular identifier was introduced onto each TCR beta cDNA molecule by a template-switch 5' adaptor carrying 12 random nucleotides. Each sample yielded at least 2.5 million CDR3-containing paired-end reads. First-strand cDNA was synthesized from all RNA with the Mint cDNA synthesis kit, primed by a TRBC-specific oligonucleotide. Following uracil-DNA glycosylase treatment, all cDNA underwent a first 18-cycle PCR with the universal primers M1SS and BC2_uni_R. Regarding the original processing steps: For normalization, 1 million high-quality reads were randomly selected from each sample, with every read carrying a distinct molecular identifier. Instead of being binned into consensus sequences, reads with shared molecular identifiers were discarded. MiTCR, with a Q25 quality threshold and the strictest error-elimination algorithm, was used for CDR3 identification, clonotype clustering and error correction. Lower-bound total TCR beta diversity was estimated with a nonparametric unseen species model using Euler transformation. The raw public data were reprocessed by TCRdb itself: fastp quality trimming at Q25, MiXCR clonotype calling, in-frame beta chains only. Rows with a matching CDR3 protein are joined into one entry that keeps the most common DNA and genes. The V and J calls and clone size come from TCRdb's table, not from the authors' own analysis. The table for this sample lists some 930,000 distinct CDR3 sequences; almost 30% of them were counted only once. The biggest ten clones account for roughly 10% of the sample.

Donors were 39 systemically healthy Caucasian individuals from Russia aged about 6 to 100 years. Each donor gave 8 to 10 milliliters of peripheral blood, collected into EDTA-treated Vacutainer tubes. Ficoll-Paque density-gradient centrifugation was used to isolate PBMCs, with at least 6.5 million per sample. Trizol reagent was used to extract total RNA from the PBMCs, yielding at least 6 micrograms per sample. For every donor, flow cytometry on a PBMC aliquot measured the percentage of naive CD45RAhigh/CD27high T cells. A further study also used this sample, focusing on T cells of mothers and their children. The second paper further reports: The donors were nine systemically healthy Caucasian individuals, made up of three mothers and their six children. cDNA synthesis consumed the entire amount of extracted RNA, loaded at about 1.5 ug RNA in each 15 ul reaction. In the second PCR, the M1S primer introduced both the sample barcodes and 2-4 random nucleotides. More than 8 million TCR beta CDR3 reads were obtained from each mother, and about 3 million reads were obtained from each child. TCR recombination output is similarly shaped by thymic selection in related and unrelated pairs, with a minor effect exerted by inherited differences. Normalized repertoire overlap was always found to be slightly, but never significantly, higher in related mother-child pairs than in unrelated mother-child pairs. No persistent microchimeric T cell clones were detected, at a sensitivity of approximately 110 clones per million clonotypes. The study used deep NGS to compare TCR beta repertoires of mothers and children, seeking features distinguishing related mother-child pairs from unrelated individuals. On average, the children were around 11 +/- 4 years old, while the mothers were roughly 40 +/- 4 years old. After adapter ligation with NEBNext reagents, the libraries were sequenced on Illumina HiSeq 2000 with 100+100 nt paired-end reads. To prevent cross-contamination, the mother and child libraries were prepared a month apart and were sequenced in separate runs. For each donor, between roughly 450,000 and 2,200,000 distinct TCR beta clonotypes were identified. Naive TCR beta clonotypes were estimated from low-frequency clonotypes matched to each donor's FACS-determined naive share, without sorting.

The chain links TRBV5-1 with TRBJ2-3; a weak D assignment points to TRBD1 (7 bases agree). Sequencing input: blood. The source of this sequence is a woman between 40 and 50 years old in good health. The CDR3 has the sequence CASSLAPSGGTDTQYF. At the DNA level, the sequence is TGCGCCAGCAGCTTGGCCCCTTCAGGGGGGACAGATACGCAGTATTTT.